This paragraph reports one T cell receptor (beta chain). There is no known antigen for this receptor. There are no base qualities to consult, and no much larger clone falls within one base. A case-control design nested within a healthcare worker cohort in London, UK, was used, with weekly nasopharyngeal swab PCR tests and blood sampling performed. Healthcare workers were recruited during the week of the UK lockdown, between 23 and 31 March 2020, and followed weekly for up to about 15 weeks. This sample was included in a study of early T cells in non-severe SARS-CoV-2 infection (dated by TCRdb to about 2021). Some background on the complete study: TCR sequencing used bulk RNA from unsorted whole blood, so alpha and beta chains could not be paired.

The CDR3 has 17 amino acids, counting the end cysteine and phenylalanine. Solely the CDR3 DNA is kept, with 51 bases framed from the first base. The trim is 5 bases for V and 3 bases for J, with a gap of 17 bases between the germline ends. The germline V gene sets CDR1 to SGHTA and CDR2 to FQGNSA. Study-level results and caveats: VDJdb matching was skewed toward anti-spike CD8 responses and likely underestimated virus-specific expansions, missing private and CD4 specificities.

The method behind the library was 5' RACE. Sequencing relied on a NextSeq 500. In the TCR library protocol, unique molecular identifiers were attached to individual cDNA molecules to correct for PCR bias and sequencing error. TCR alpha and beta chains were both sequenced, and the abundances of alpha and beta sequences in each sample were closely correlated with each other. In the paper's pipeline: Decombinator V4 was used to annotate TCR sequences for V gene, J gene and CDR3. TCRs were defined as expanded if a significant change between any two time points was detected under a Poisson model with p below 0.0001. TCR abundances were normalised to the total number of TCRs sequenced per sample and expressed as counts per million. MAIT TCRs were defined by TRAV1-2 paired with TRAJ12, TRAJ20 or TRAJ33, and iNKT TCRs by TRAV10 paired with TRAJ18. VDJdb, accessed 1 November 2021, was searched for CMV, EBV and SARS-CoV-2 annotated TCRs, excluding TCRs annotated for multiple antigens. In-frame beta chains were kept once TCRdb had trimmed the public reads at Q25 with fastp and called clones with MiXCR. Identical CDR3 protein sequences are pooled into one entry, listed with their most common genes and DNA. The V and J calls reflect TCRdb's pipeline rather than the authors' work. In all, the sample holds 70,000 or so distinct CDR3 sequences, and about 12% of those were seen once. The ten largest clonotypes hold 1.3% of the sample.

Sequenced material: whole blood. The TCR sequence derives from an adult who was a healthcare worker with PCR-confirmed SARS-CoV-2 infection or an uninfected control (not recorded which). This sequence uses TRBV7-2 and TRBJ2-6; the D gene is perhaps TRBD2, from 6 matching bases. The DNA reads TGTGCCAGCAGCGGGAGGATCGGCGTTGATGGGGCCAACGTCCTGACTTTC. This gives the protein CASSGRIGVDGANVLTF. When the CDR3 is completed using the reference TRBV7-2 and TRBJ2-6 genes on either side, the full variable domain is GAGVSQSPSNKVTEKGKDVELRCDPISGHTALYWYRQSLGQGLEFLIYFQGNSAPDKSGLPSDRFSAERTGGSVSTLTIQRTQQEDSAVYLCASSGRIGVDGANVLTFGAGSRLTVL.